The present entry profiles one TCR beta chain with its context. The sample holds a few counts of this clone. Its binding antigen is unknown. Base-call qualities are not available, and no considerably larger clone is one nucleotide away. This specimen includes other DNA sequences encoding the same CDR3. The cohort consisted of fewer than 700 healthy bone marrow donors. Cohort members were all nominally healthy when sampled, although unrecorded immune exposures were likely present. The donor tested CMV seropositive, placing the donor among the 290 or so seropositive members of the cohort. A peripheral blood sample was collected from each donor, and TCR beta sequencing was performed on peripheral blood mononuclear cells. Genomic DNA extraction from the blood cell samples was performed with the Qiagen DNeasy Blood Extraction Kit. V was cut back by 0 bases and J by 1 base, leaving a gap of 5 bases between them. Spanning cysteine to phenylalanine, the CDR3 consists of 13 amino acids. The kept DNA is CDR3 alone, 39 bases in frame from the first base. Reading the germline V gene gives CDR1 SGDLS and CDR2 YYNGEE.

Receptor amplification or capture employed the immunoSEQ multiplex PCR assay. For the multiplex PCR, a mixture combining 60 forward primers for TCR Vbeta segments and 13 reverse primers for TCR Jbeta segments was used. Amplification of the CDR3 region of rearranged TCR beta genes was performed with a multiplex PCR assay on genomic DNA. On the Illumina HiSeq System, the amplified TCR beta libraries were sequenced as 87-base-pair reads. The published analysis was carried out like this. Across the 600 to 700 repertoires, a later analysis counted some 81 million unique TCR beta chains, approximately 10 million of which were shared by at least two donors. To remove PCR and sequencing errors, raw reads were error-corrected and collapsed into unique sequences using a nearest-neighbor algorithm that merged closely related sequences. V, D and J gene segments were assigned by aligning CDR3 sequences to IMGT reference sequences. For a sequence to be retained, at least a six-nucleotide match to both a V gene segment and a J gene segment was required. Rearrangements were classified as productive when the CDR3 lacked stop codons and remained in frame with V and J, and all other rearrangements were classified as non-productive. Following IMGT convention, CDR3 was defined as the stretch from the second conserved V-encoded cysteine up to the conserved J-encoded phenylalanine. In an earlier analysis of more than 550 of the donors, sequences lacking an unambiguous match to a single V gene segment were excluded. An earlier analysis of a few hundred of the donors called V segments functional above 56.7% productive rearrangements and segregating when the between-donor standard deviation exceeded 5%. A statistical classification framework was built for diagnosing cytomegalovirus status from the catalog of TCR beta chain sequences. In a later analysis, V and J genes were assigned by comparing TCR nucleotide sequences against IMGT/GENE-DB human TR gene sequences. Using the TCRdist pipeline, a later analysis assigned CDR3 sequences along with most-parsimonious VDJ recombination scenarios. A later analysis defined each TCR beta chain by its CDR3 amino acid sequence plus V-gene family, and excluded reads lacking a unique V-gene family. In a later analysis, approximately 640 highly shared, low-generation-probability nucleotide sequences were removed to address suspected cross-contamination and a sequencing artifact. For each public chain, a later analysis derived a clonal expansion index from normalized ranks of inferred template counts within each repertoire. In a later analysis, generation probabilities were computed with a VDJ recombination model fitted to out-of-frame rearrangements, and the resulting probabilities were checked against IGoR. In a later analysis, hypergeometric tests were used to score TCR-TCR, TCR-HLA and TCR-CMV co-occurrence, with a repertoire-size bias correction applied to TCR pairs. To estimate false discovery rates, a later analysis permuted the HLA or CMV assignments 20 times. In a later analysis, co-occurring TCRs were grouped using DBSCAN, and TCRdist sequence similarity was added for clustering within HLA-allele-positive subsets. Co-occurrence clustering excluded repertoires with fewer than 30,000 or more than 120,000 public chains, plus five with anomalous nucleotide sharing. TCRdb re-hosts the immuneACCESS table, in-frame sequences only. Its copies lack some clones; in the studies checked, an unresolved V gene accounts for under half of them, and the cause for the rest is not known. The DNA was the basis for D and trimming; V, J and clone size are from that table. This sample gives some 87,000 clones in total; about two thirds of them show up just once. Jointly, the top ten make up about 5% of the sample.

These data originate in a study of cytomegalovirus exposure and HLA in healthy donors (dated by TCRdb to 2017 to 2019). In the study overall: In an earlier analysis of under 750 of the donors, 276 Gb of sequence data and 117 million unique TCR beta sequences from 150 million to 200 million T cells were reported. Every discovery cohort repertoire had been produced on one sequencing platform. An earlier analysis of about 600 of the donors used high-throughput TCR beta sequencing to judge whether each TCR beta V gene segment behaved as functional or pseudogenic. An early release that covered roughly 600 HLA-typed donors contained approximately 290 gigabases of sequencing data and tens of millions of unique TCR sequences. Donor age, sex, ethnicity and CMV serostatus were compiled alongside the repertoire data. Five DR-DQ haplotypes were treated as single units for association and clustering because of strong linkage in the cohort. The number of donors typed differed by locus, with roughly 629-640 for A, B, C, DRB1 and DQB1, over 500 for DQA1, 600 to 610 for DPA1, and roughly 450 for DPB1. The study aimed to test whether signatures of past pathogen exposure could be identified by cataloging public T cell receptors. Besides the first cohort of around 700 subjects, a separate validation cohort made up of 120 different subjects was used. Among around 400 genotyped donors of the cohort, an average of roughly 230,000 unique TCR beta nucleotide sequences was sequenced per donor, of which approximately 18% were non-productive. HLA typing covered class I and class II loci at four-digit resolution. Rather than drawing on any new phenotypic data, the later analysis identified candidate immune exposures from TCR beta sequences and the way those sequences occurred across donors. In a later genetic analysis, genome-wide SNP genotypes for about three fifths of the roughly 670 donors were used, and that subset was treated as a discovery cohort. A later analysis re-analyzed previously published TCR beta repertoires from 600 to 850 donors and added high-resolution HLA genotyping to study TCR occurrence patterns. Among the 398 genotyped donors, around 81% belonged to the genetic ancestry cluster associated with self-reported Caucasian donors. The study combined high-throughput TCR immunosequencing, statistical association of individual TCRs with disease status, and machine learning to predict cytomegalovirus infection status. The study profiled the T cell repertoires of about 720 subjects by immunosequencing and related them to cytomegalovirus serostatus. General conclusions and limits of the study: A later analysis reported that several top co-occurrence clusters appeared linked to parvovirus B19, influenza, CMV and Epstein-Barr virus. While some public TCRs were present in many individuals, most TCR sequences turned up only very rarely across donors. The classifier was reported to diagnose cytomegalovirus status with high specificity and sensitivity in both the original cohort and the validation cohort. A further reported finding was that TCR beta sequences accurately predicted the HLA-A and HLA-B alleles for most subjects in the first cohort. Because HLA typing was unavailable for some donors at each locus, only the typed subset was used in association tests. Linkage disequilibrium might explain the correlated functional status among segregating V segments, but an unknown experimental factor could not be ruled out. In a later analysis, the rate of TCR association differed among HLA loci, with DRB1 alleles having the most associated TCRs and HLA-C alleles having the fewest. Some IMGT-functional V segments, including TRBV6-2 and TRBV6-3, could not be told apart with the 87-base-pair reads, so those segments were excluded. The only immune exposure information available for the cohort was CMV serostatus. According to a later analysis, most CMV-associated TCR beta chains appeared to be HLA-restricted, and the HLA associations seemed to be driven largely by CMV exposure. In a later analysis, some 17,000 TCR beta sequences were associated with specific HLA alleles at a false discovery rate of 0.05. A cluster of highly shared sequence variants was judged likely to be a technical artifact of the sequencing pipeline. In a later genetic analysis, a missense DCLRE1C variant was associated with V-gene and J-gene trimming of TCR beta chains, and the association was replicated in an independent cohort. According to the authors, the approach could potentially be generalized to other disease states and immunological phenotypes. Presence/absence analyses assumed roughly uniform sequencing depth across donors, an assumption that may not hold. A total of about 150 TCR beta chains were listed by the study as associated with cytomegalovirus. In vitro tests confirmed that a few of the cytomegalovirus-associated TCR beta chains recognize cytomegalovirus antigens. The cohort was sequenced for TCR beta chains only, and without alpha or paired-chain data the features that could be detected were limited. In a later analysis, HLA-associated TCR beta chains were found to be more clonally expanded and to have lower generation probabilities than equally common non-associated chains. When HLA alleles, especially DR and DQ, strongly co-occurred, attributing TCR associations to individual alleles was difficult. Because counts were too low, more than 15 rarely observed V segments, including chromosome 9 orphons, were left out of the earlier analysis of 587 of the donors. In a later genetic analysis, fewer N-insertions in productive TCRs were reported among donors in an Asian-associated ancestry cluster than the roughly 700-donor mean. In an earlier analysis of some 540 of the donors, most TCR beta V segments appeared in productive rearrangements about 87% or about 30% of the time, broadly matching IMGT annotations.

Sequencing input: PBMCs. Here the chain combines TRBV9 and TRBJ2-7, with the D gene uncertain. This TCR came from a woman aged 25-40 years in good health and CMV-seropositive. The DNA sequence reads TGTGCCAGCAGCGTAGACAGTTCCTACGAGCAGTACTTC. Its amino acids are CASSVDSSYEQYF.